The TCR beta chain under discussion was sequenced for a study of cytomegalovirus exposure and HLA in healthy donors. Study summary: Earlier sequencing of 150 million to 200 million T cells yielded roughly 120 million unique TCR beta sequences.

This CDR3 is 13 amino acids long. Germline CDR1 reads SQVTM; CDR2 reads ANQGSEA. V shed 6 bases and J 0 bases; nucleotides not matched to a gene: 4. Amplification used 60 Vbeta primers and 13 Jbeta primers. The method was immunoSEQ multiplex PCR; TCRdb's version includes in-frame clones alone and lacks a portion of them. Counted here are 150,000 to 200,000 clones, around three quarters occurring once; the ten biggest clones make up approximately 1.6%. The receptor's source is a young woman in good health and CMV-seronegative. Sequencing used PBMCs. V is TRBV29-1 and J is TRBJ2-7; 8 bases fit TRBD1. The CDR3, as DNA: TGCAGCGTCCGGACAGGGAGCTCCTACGAGCAGTACTTC. Translated: CSVRTGSSYEQYF.